Below are 2 T cell receptor beta chains sequenced from a single sample in a study of T cell responses to AZD1222 COVID-19 vaccine. Only in-frame clones appear in the TCRdb table, and some are missing; sequencing was by immunoSEQ multiplex PCR. The sample lists 100,000 to 150,000 clones, around 91% occurring once. Sequenced material: peripheral blood, taken on day 0 of MenACWY control vaccination. All receptors come from an adult in good health.

The chain couples TRBV9 to TRBJ2-3; 9 nucleotides line up with TRBD1. Unmatched junction bases numbered 13, after V lost 4 bases and J lost 7 bases. The CDR3 runs 16 residues. Germline lookup yields CDR1 SGDLS and CDR2 YYNGEE. The CDR3 region has the DNA TGTGCCAGCAGCCCAGATGGACAGGGGCCGACCAATACGCAGTATTTT. Encoded protein: CASSPDGQGPTNTQYF.

CDR3 sequence (DNA): TGTGCCAGCAGCACGAGCGGGGTTTTGTACTATGGCTACACCTTC. This encodes CASSTSGVLYYGYTF. The chain has TRBV5-4 and TRBJ1-2; D is unresolved. This CDR3 region has 15 residues. CDR1 SGHNT and CDR2 YYREEE come from the germline V gene (reference sequence). Trimming shortened V by 4 bases and J by 3 bases, and 16 bases separated the two germline ends.